The rows below give T cell receptor beta chains drawn from one sample of a study of cytomegalovirus exposure and HLA in healthy donors. The table came from immunoSEQ multiplex PCR; TCRdb's copy has only in-frame clones and leaves some out. This table has 150,000 to 180,000 clones, about 85% appearing once. The sample consisted of PBMCs. Receptors originate from a man aged 25 to 40 in good health and CMV-seropositive. Each CDR3 is given with its conserved first and last residue. D genes are given only for firm matches. The listing skips clone size in some rows; elsewhere it reads once, few, many or a size class.

clone_size j_call v_call d_call cdr3_aa cdr3_nt
. TRBJ1-5 TRBV2 . CASSEAEAWRGQPQHF TGTGCCAGCAGTGAAGCGGAAGCCTGGAGAGGGCAGCCCCAGCATTTT
once TRBJ1-1 TRBV19 . CASIRGGANTEAFF TGTGCCAGTATCCGAGGGGGGGCGAACACTGAAGCTTTCTTT
. TRBJ2-1 TRBV5-1 . CASSSTGFNEQFF TGCGCCAGCAGTTCCACAGGGTTCAATGAGCAGTTCTTC
. TRBJ1-5 TRBV28 . CASSPRGLSNQPQHF TGTGCCAGCAGTCCAAGGGGACTTAGCAATCAGCCCCAGCATTTT
. TRBJ1-5 TRBV5-6 TRBD1 CASSRTGENQPQHF TGTGCCAGCAGCCGGACAGGGGAAAATCAGCCCCAGCATTTT
. TRBJ2-2 TRBV7-3 . CASSLQADNTGELFF TGTGCCAGCAGCTTACAAGCGGATAACACCGGGGAGCTGTTTTTT
. TRBJ1-1 TRBV11-1 . CASSSQGLGNTEAFF TGTGCCAGCAGCTCGCAGGGACTTGGGAACACTGAAGCTTTCTTT
. TRBJ2-1 TRBV7-2 . CASSALTVDNEQFF TGTGCCAGCAGCGCCCTGACTGTAGACAATGAGCAGTTCTTC
. TRBJ1-2 TRBV4-1 TRBD1 CASSQLGTANYGYTF TGCGCCAGCAGCCAACTCGGGACAGCTAACTATGGCTACACCTTC
. TRBJ2-1 TRBV6-1 TRBD1 CASSEEVGQGFF TGTGCCAGCAGTGAAGAGGTGGGACAGGGGTTCTTC
. TRBJ1-1 TRBV7-3 . CASSSQKNTEAFF TGTGCCAGCAGCTCCCAGAAGAACACTGAAGCTTTCTTT
. TRBJ2-3 TRBV5-4 TRBD2 CASSLYSGGSTDTQYF TGTGCCAGCAGCTTGTATAGCGGGGGGAGCACAGATACGCAGTATTTT
. TRBJ1-2 TRBV18 . CASSPTDSSNLYGYTF TGTGCCAGCTCACCGACGGACAGCTCTAACCTCTATGGCTACACCTTC
. TRBJ2-5 TRBV7-9 TRBD1 CASSLTGAPPYF TGTGCCAGCAGCTTAACAGGGGCGCCCCCGTACTTC
. TRBJ2-5 TRBV30 . CAWSVRGRETQYF TGTGCCTGGAGTGTAAGGGGAAGGGAGACCCAGTACTTC
. TRBJ2-4 TRBV20-1 . CSASSRDIQYF TGCAGTGCTAGCTCGCGAGACATTCAGTACTTC
few TRBJ2-3 TRBV4-1 . CASSQGRGTDTQYF TGCGCCAGCAGCCAGGGCAGGGGAACAGATACGCAGTATTTT
. TRBJ2-1 TRBV5-1 . CASSLDRTAHNEQFF TGCGCCAGCAGCTTGGACCGGACAGCCCACAATGAGCAGTTCTTC
. TRBJ2-3 TRBV7-9 . CASSSPGVDTQYF TGTGCCAGCAGCTCCCCCGGGGTAGATACGCAGTATTTT
. TRBJ2-3 TRBV6-6 TRBD2 CASRRRLASSTDTQYF TGTGCCAGCAGGCGACGACTAGCGTCTAGCACAGATACGCAGTATTTT
. TRBJ1-6 TRBV6-1 . CASSDRTGSRNSPLHF TGTGCCAGCAGTGATCGGACGGGGTCAAGGAATTCACCCCTCCACTTT
. TRBJ1-3 TRBV30 . CAWSPQGNTIYF TGTGCCTGGAGTCCCCAGGGAAACACCATATATTTT
. TRBJ1-4 TRBV7-6 . CASSSDSPHRNEKLFF TGTGCCAGCAGCTCCGACAGCCCTCATCGTAATGAAAAACTGTTTTTT
. TRBJ2-5 TRBV6-1 . CASSQSQGGGETQYF TGTGCCAGCAGTCAAAGCCAGGGGGGAGGAGAGACCCAGTACTTC
. TRBJ1-4 TRBV9 TRBD1 CASSFRDRGLEKLFF TGTGCCAGCAGCTTTCGGGACAGGGGCCTGGAAAAACTGTTTTTT
once TRBJ2-5 TRBV7-2 . CASSLAAEFSKTQYF TGTGCCAGCAGCTTAGCAGCCGAGTTTTCGAAGACCCAGTACTTC
. TRBJ2-6 TRBV5-1 . CASSLAPGSGANVLTF TGCGCCAGCAGCTTGGCCCCAGGGTCGGGGGCCAACGTCCTGACTTTC
few TRBJ1-5 TRBV5-1 . CASSEGVTNQPQHF TGCGCCAGCAGCGAGGGAGTCACTAATCAGCCCCAGCATTTT
. TRBJ2-7 TRBV4-2 . CASSQVIPVRTYEQYF TGTGCCAGCAGCCAAGTAATTCCGGTTAGAACCTACGAGCAGTACTTC
once TRBJ2-7 TRBV7-9 TRBD2 CASSFPGLAGEQYF TGTGCCAGCAGCTTTCCGGGACTAGCAGGGGAGCAGTACTTC
. TRBJ2-2 TRBV7-3 . CASSPRQAGELFF TGTGCCAGCAGCCCCCGACAGGCCGGGGAGCTGTTTTTT
. TRBJ1-2 TRBV7-9 . CASSLEYPPGGYTF TGTGCCAGCAGCTTAGAATATCCCCCGGGAGGCTACACCTTC
. TRBJ1-2 TRBV20-1 . CSAFGGRGYTF TGCAGTGCCTTTGGGGGGAGAGGCTACACCTTC
. TRBJ1-4 TRBV29-1 . CSVGEQGNEKLFF TGCAGCGTTGGGGAACAGGGAAATGAAAAACTGTTTTTT
. TRBJ2-7 TRBV6-6 . CASSYTRQPRSYEQYF TGTGCCAGCAGTTACACCCGACAACCGCGCTCCTACGAGCAGTACTTC
. TRBJ2-7 TRBV11-1 . CASSLGGREQYF TGTGCCAGCAGCTTAGGAGGGCGGGAGCAGTACTTC
. TRBJ2-3 TRBV28 . CASSRVGGNTDTQYF TGTGCCAGCAGCCGGGTGGGGGGTAACACAGATACGCAGTATTTT
. TRBJ1-1 TRBV11-1 . CASSLGTHRAFF TGTGCCAGCAGCTTAGGAACTCACAGAGCTTTCTTT
. TRBJ2-1 TRBV10-3 . CAISESTRDEQFF TGTGCCATCAGTGAGTCGACTCGAGATGAGCAGTTCTTC
. TRBJ2-7 TRBV4-1 . CASSQEIQGDEQYF TGCGCCAGCAGCCAGGAAATACAGGGAGACGAGCAGTACTTC
. TRBJ2-1 TRBV9 . CASSPTSGYNEQFF TGTGCCAGCAGCCCGACAAGCGGCTACAATGAGCAGTTCTTC
few TRBJ2-1 TRBV6-5 TRBD2 CASSYGVVAGADEQFF TGTGCCAGCAGTTATGGGGTGGTAGCGGGAGCCGATGAGCAGTTCTTC
. TRBJ2-2 TRBV11-3 TRBD2 CASSLPSGRGELFF TGTGCCAGCAGCTTACCTAGCGGGAGAGGGGAGCTGTTTTTT
. TRBJ1-4 TRBV28 . CASSLQFSQKLFF TGTGCCAGCAGTTTACAGTTCTCACAAAAACTGTTTTTT
. TRBJ2-3 TRBV30 . CAWESMTPDTQYF TGTGCCTGGGAGTCCATGACTCCAGATACGCAGTATTTT
. TRBJ1-6 TRBV12-5 . CASGPQGVNSPLHF TGTGCTAGTGGTCCACAAGGGGTTAATTCACCCCTCCACTTT
. TRBJ2-5 TRBV19 . CASSIKMSETQYF TGTGCCAGTAGTATAAAAATGTCTGAGACCCAGTACTTC
few TRBJ2-2 TRBV19 TRBD1 CASSAPGQGRGGELFF TGTGCCAGTAGTGCCCCGGGACAGGGGCGCGGCGGGGAGCTGTTTTTT
. TRBJ1-2 TRBV6-5 TRBD1 CASSSAGGDNYGYTF TGTGCCAGCAGTTCCGCAGGGGGCGATAACTATGGCTACACCTTC
. TRBJ2-3 TRBV6-6 . CASSYSGDTQYF TGTGCCAGCAGTTACTCCGGGGATACGCAGTATTTT
. TRBJ1-1 TRBV19 . CASSMIDGGAEAFF TGTGCCAGTAGTATGATCGATGGGGGGGCTGAAGCTTTCTTT
once TRBJ2-3 TRBV7-2 TRBD2 CASSLTSGGPDTQYF TGTGCCAGCAGCTTGACTAGCGGGGGCCCAGATACGCAGTATTTT
. TRBJ2-3 TRBV11-2 TRBD2 CATQRDTTDTQYF TGTGCCACCCAGCGGGATACGACAGATACGCAGTATTTT
. TRBJ2-1 TRBV5-1 . CASRSGGSYNEQFF TGCGCCAGCAGGTCCGGGGGATCCTACAATGAGCAGTTCTTC
. TRBJ2-3 TRBV29-1 TRBD2 CSGGTSGGSDTQYF TGCAGCGGGGGGACTAGCGGGGGTTCAGATACGCAGTATTTT
. TRBJ1-2 TRBV4-2 TRBD1 CASSFTGAGYGYTF TGTGCCAGCAGCTTTACAGGGGCGGGTTATGGCTACACCTTC
. TRBJ1-2 TRBV7-2 TRBD1 CASSLEGAVGYTF TGTGCCAGCAGCTTAGAGGGGGCGGTCGGCTACACCTTC
once TRBJ2-7 TRBV6-5 . CASSYARDNYEQYF TGTGCCAGCAGTTACGCCCGAGACAACTACGAGCAGTACTTC
once TRBJ2-3 TRBV6-6 . CASSYFSLARTDTQYF TGTGCCAGCAGTTACTTTAGCCTAGCGCGCACAGATACGCAGTATTTT